This entry lists 12 T cell receptor beta chains sequenced from one sample in a study of blood T cell repertoires in COVID-19. Using immunoSEQ multiplex PCR, the repertoire was profiled, and TCRdb retains in-frame clones only, with some absent. The sample shows about 95,000 clones, about 84% of them seen only once. Specimen: peripheral blood. These receptors were collected from an elderly man with active or convalescent COVID-19.

The rearrangement joins TRBV2 to TRBJ1-6; D remains ambiguous. This CDR3 has 15 residues. V shed 6 bases and J shed 7 bases, with 16 bases lying between them. CDR1 SNHLY and CDR2 FYNNEI come from the germline V gene. The CDR3 loop reads CASRTPGSGNSPLHF. The CDR3, as DNA: TGTGCCAGCAGAACCCCGGGATCGGGGAATTCACCCCTCCACTTT.

V is TRBV14 and J is TRBJ2-2; TRBD1 is a possible D gene (5 bases). V lost 4 bases to trimming and J lost 3 bases, with 15 bases between them. The CDR3 covers 16 residues. Germline V gene sequence: CDR1 SGHDN, CDR2 FVKESK. The CDR3, as DNA: TGTGCCAGCAGCCGAGTGGTGGGGCTCGACACCGGGGAGCTGTTTTTT. Translation gives CASSRVVGLDTGELFF.

The chain is built from TRBV5-1 and TRBJ1-2; TRBD1 matches 7 bases. Germline V lookup: CDR1 SGHRS, CDR2 YFSETQ. Losses at the gene ends were 1 base for V and 5 bases for J; bases not matched to a gene: 8. The CDR3 sequence is 15 residues long. This CDR3 is CASSLTSRGEYGYTF. CDR3 coding DNA: TGCGCCAGCAGCTTGACGTCCAGGGGGGAATATGGCTACACCTTC.

The chain has TRBV19 and TRBJ1-4; TRBD1 matches at 8 bases. The CDR3 is 15 residues long. After removal of 5 bases from V and 8 bases from J, the junction contained 10 bases not matched to a gene. Looked up from germline, CDR1 is LNHDA and CDR2 is SQIVND (reference sequence). This chain's CDR3 is CASSFGRQGLEKLFF. CDR3 nucleotides: TGTGCCAGTAGTTTCGGCCGACAGGGGTTGGAAAAACTGTTTTTT. Together with reference TRBV19 and TRBJ1-4, the CDR3 gives the full variable domain: DGGITQSPKYLFRKEGQNVTLSCEQNLNHDAMYWYRQDPGQGLRLIYYSQIVNDFQKGDIAEGYSVSREKKESFPLTVTSAQKNPTAFYLCASSFGRQGLEKLFFGSGTQLSVL.

This clone appeared a few times. The chain joins TRBV7-9 to TRBJ2-7; no definite D call. Trimming removed 1 base at V and 0 bases at J, with 10 bases between. The CDR3 runs 15 residues. Germline V gene lookup returns CDR1 SEHNR and CDR2 FQNEAQ (reference sequence). The CDR3 nucleotides are TGTGCCAGCAGCTTAGTGCCAGGAATCTCCTACGAGCAGTACTTC. It codes for CASSLVPGISYEQYF.

The J gene is TRBJ2-7, the V gene TRBV20-1, with D uncertain. This CDR3 contains 11 residues. Germline CDR1 reads DFQATT; CDR2 reads SNEGSKA (reference sequence). Trimming took 3 bases from V and 1 from J, leaving 4 bases between them. The DNA of the CDR3 is TGCAGTGCTAGTCCATCCTACGAGCAGTACTTC. Translated: CSASPSYEQYF.

The chain combines TRBV11-1 with TRBJ2-1; the match to TRBD1 covers 11 bases. V was clipped by 3 bases and J by 6 bases; unmatched bases: 1. The CDR3 length is 14 residues. The V gene's germline CDR1 is SGHAT and CDR2 FQDESV (reference sequence). The CDR3 region has the DNA TGTGCCAGCAGCTTCGGGACAGGGGGCAATGAGCAGTTCTTC. Amino acids: CASSFGTGGNEQFF.

The genes are TRBV11-2 and TRBJ2-7; 12 bases map to TRBD1. After removal of 5 bases from V and 7 bases from J, the junction contained 6 bases not matched to a gene. There are 14 residues in the CDR3. Germline CDR1 and CDR2: SGHAT and FQNNGV. CDR3 in amino acids: CASSVGTGGWEQYF. As DNA, the CDR3 is TGTGCCAGCAGCGTCGGGACAGGGGGCTGGGAGCAGTACTTC.

V gene TRBV6-6 combines with J gene TRBJ2-2; D ambiguous. Trimming removed 0 bases from V and 4 bases from J, with 6 bases in between. The CDR3 has 14 residues. CDR1 and CDR2 (germline): MNHNY, SVGAGI (reference sequence). In DNA, the CDR3 is TGTGCCAGCAGTTACTCCTTCAGCACCGGGGAGCTGTTTTTT. Translating gives CASSYSFSTGELFF.

The chain combines TRBV11-2 with TRBJ2-1, with D possibly being TRBD1 (6 bases). V shed 4 bases and J shed 6 bases, with 10 bases lying between them. Looked up from germline, CDR1 is SGHAT and CDR2 is FQNNGV. The CDR3 is 13 residues long. The CDR3 coding sequence is TGTGCCAGCAGCTCCCAGGGGTTCAATGAGCAGTTCTTC. Translated: CASSSQGFNEQFF.

This chain connects TRBV11-3 to TRBJ2-3, with TRBD2 as a possible D gene (7 bases). Germline V gene lookup returns CDR1 SGHNT and CDR2 YENEEA. The CDR3 has 15 residues. Trimming stripped 1 base from V and 6 bases from J, with 14 bases between. The CDR3 nucleotides read TGTGCCAGCAGCTTAGCTGGGGGGGGGCGCGATACGCAGTATTTT. As protein: CASSLAGGGRDTQYF. Combining the CDR3 with reference TRBV11-3 and TRBJ2-3 gives the whole variable domain EAGVVQSPRYKIIEKKQPVAFWCNPISGHNTLYWYLQNLGQGPELLIRYENEEAVDDSQLPKDRFSAERLKGVDSTLKIQPAELGDSAVYLCASSLAGGGRDTQYFGPGTRLTVL.

The V call is TRBV4-3, the J call TRBJ2-2, with D perhaps matching TRBD1 (5 bases). Germline-derived CDR1 and CDR2 are LGHNA and YSLEER. V was shortened by 4 bases and J by 8 bases, with 17 bases between the two germline ends. This CDR3 is built from 15 residues. The DNA for the CDR3 is TGCGCCAGCAGCCCCAGGGCGAATGTTCTGGGGGAGCTGTTTTTT. Amino acid sequence: CASSPRANVLGELFF.